These T cell receptor beta chains were read from a single sample in a study of T cell repertoires in cytomegalovirus infection. No antigens are known for them. TCRdb redid the calling of the reads with MiXCR, one entry per CDR3 protein. The table shows under 200,000 distinct CDR3 sequences, with about 22% occurring only once. Sample: CD8+ T cells from cultured PBMCs, taken from culture after CMV antigen stimulation. The receptors here all came from a human donor in good health (CMV status not recorded). Some clones in this sample may be carry-over from other donors' samples. Both conserved end residues are part of each CDR3. D genes are given only for firm matches. Where a row states a size, it is once, few, many or the class of an expanded clone; other rows omit it.

d_gene,abundance,v_gene,j_gene,CDR3nt,CDR3aa
NA,NA,TRBV7-8,TRBJ2-3,TGTGCCAGCAGCTTAGCTCACAGGGCTAGCACAGATACGCAGTATTTT,CASSLAHRASTDTQYF
TRBD1,NA,TRBV7-2,TRBJ2-7,TGTGCCAGCAGCTTGGGGGACAGGGTCTACGAGCAGTACTTC,CASSLGDRVYEQYF
TRBD1,NA,TRBV7-9,TRBJ2-7,TGTGCCAGCAGCGAGCCCCGACAGGGGGGCTACGAGCAGTACTTC,CASSEPRQGGYEQYF
TRBD2,few,TRBV28,TRBJ2-3,TGTGCCAGCAACATAGCGGGGGGGCTAGATACGCAGTATTTT,CASNIAGGLDTQYF
NA,few,TRBV7-9,TRBJ2-7,TGTGCCAGCAGTGCACAGGGCTCCTACGAGCAGTACTTC,CASSAQGSYEQYF
NA,NA,TRBV28,TRBJ2-7,TGTGCCAGCAGTTTCCCAGGGAGGTCCTACGAGCAGTACTTC,CASSFPGRSYEQYF
TRBD1,few,TRBV4-1,TRBJ2-7,TGCGCCAGCAGCTTATCCCCATCTCCCGGACAGGGGAGGTACGAGCAGTACTTC,CASSLSPSPGQGRYEQYF
NA,NA,TRBV10-3,TRBJ1-1,TGTGCCATCGCCTTGGACCTCTACACTGAAGCTTTCTTT,CAIALDLYTEAFF
NA,NA,TRBV7-4,TRBJ2-5,TGTGCCAGCAGCCCCAGGGGAGATTTCCAAGAGACCCAGTACTTC,CASSPRGDFQETQYF
TRBD1,NA,TRBV7-2,TRBJ2-5,TGTGCCAGCAGCCGAGACAGGGAACAAGAGACCCAGTACTTC,CASSRDREQETQYF
NA,NA,TRBV4-3,TRBJ2-1,TGCGCCAGCAGCCCCAGGAGGGCGGGCCACAATGAGCAGTTCTTC,CASSPRRAGHNEQFF
TRBD1,few,TRBV15,TRBJ2-1,TGTGCCACCAGCAGAGCCCGGGACAGCGACAATGAGCAGTTCTTC,CATSRARDSDNEQFF
NA,NA,TRBV7-9,TRBJ1-3,TGTGCCAGCCCCTCCTTGCGCTCTGGAAACACCATATATTTT,CASPSLRSGNTIYF
NA,once,TRBV19,TRBJ2-1,TGTGCCAGTTCTCAAGGGCTTCTCGAGTTCTTC,CASSQGLLEFF
NA,NA,TRBV7-6,TRBJ2-1,TGTGCCAGCAGCTTTAGACACGGCTCCTACAATGAGCAGTTCTTC,CASSFRHGSYNEQFF
NA,few,TRBV7-2,TRBJ2-1,TGTGCCAGCAGCTTTACTAGCAGGAGCTCCTACAATGAGCAGTTCTTC,CASSFTSRSSYNEQFF
NA,few,TRBV7-8,TRBJ1-1,TGTGCCAGCAGCCCCGTCAGGGAAGCTTTCTTT,CASSPVREAFF
NA,few,TRBV12-3/TRBV12-4,TRBJ1-1,TGTGCCAGCAGTTTGGGAGACGAAGCTTTCTTT,CASSLGDEAFF
NA,many,TRBV7-9,TRBJ1-2,TGTGCCAGCAGCTTAGAGGGGGGCGTTAGCTATGGCTACACCTTC,CASSLEGGVSYGYTF
TRBD1,NA,TRBV4-3,TRBJ1-2,TGCGCCAGCAGCCCGCGGGACAGGGGGTGGAACTATGGCTACACCTTC,CASSPRDRGWNYGYTF
TRBD1,few,TRBV7-9,TRBJ1-1,TGTGCCAGCAGTCTCGGACAGGGATGGTTGCGAACTGAAGCTTTCTTT,CASSLGQGWLRTEAFF
NA,few,TRBV4-1,TRBJ1-1,TGCGCCAGCAGCCAAGAGAGGCCCCCCCACACTGAAGCTTTCTTT,CASSQERPPHTEAFF
NA,NA,TRBV7-2,TRBJ2-7,TGTGCCAGCAGCCCCAATCCCGGGAATTTCTACGAGCAGTACTTC,CASSPNPGNFYEQYF
NA,NA,TRBV7-9,TRBJ1-4,TGTGCCAGCAGCTTCGAAAGTAATGAAAAACTGTTTTTT,CASSFESNEKLFF
NA,few,TRBV7-2,TRBJ2-4,TGTGCCAGCAGCAACATACGAGGAAACAGGCAGTACTTC,CASSNIRGNRQYF
NA,few,TRBV7-2,TRBJ2-4,TGTGCCAGCAGCTTAGACCTCCTAGCCAAAAACATTCAGTACTTC,CASSLDLLAKNIQYF
NA,few,TRBV7-2,TRBJ1-5,TGTGCCAGCAGCTTAGACGGGGGGAGCAATCAGCCCCAGCATTTT,CASSLDGGSNQPQHF
TRBD1,NA,TRBV2,TRBJ2-5,TGTGCCAGCCGGGACAGGGTGTACCAAGAGACCCAGTACTTC,CASRDRVYQETQYF
NA,few,TRBV7-6,TRBJ2-1,TGTGCCAGCAGCTCGAGGGACCAATCCGCCGGGCAGTTCTTC,CASSSRDQSAGQFF
TRBD1,many,TRBV19,TRBJ2-3,TGTGCCAGTAGGAAAGGACAGGGGGCAACAGATACGCAGTATTTT,CASRKGQGATDTQYF
TRBD1,few,TRBV9,TRBJ1-2,TGTGCCAGCAGCGTACCTGGGACAGCAACTACCGATCAGGACTATGGCTACACCTTC,CASSVPGTATTDQDYGYTF
NA,NA,TRBV7-2,TRBJ2-7,TGTGCCAGCAGCTTAGCCACCGGGGGCGAGCAGTACTTC,CASSLATGGEQYF
NA,few,TRBV12-3/TRBV12-4,TRBJ2-1,TGTGCCAGCAGTTTAGAAAATGGGGACAATGAGCAGTTCTTC,CASSLENGDNEQFF
NA,few,TRBV4-1,TRBJ2-1,TGCGCCAGCAGCCAAGTTAACATTCTCTCCTACAATGAGCAGTTCTTC,CASSQVNILSYNEQFF
NA,NA,TRBV7-9,TRBJ2-5,TGTGCCAGCAGCCCCCCGGGTCTGTCGGTGGAGACCCAGTACTTC,CASSPPGLSVETQYF
NA,NA,TRBV29-1,TRBJ2-7,TGCAGCGTTGAAGACACGGACAGATCATACGAGCAGTACTTC,CSVEDTDRSYEQYF
TRBD1,few,TRBV7-9,TRBJ1-2,TGTGCCAGCAGCCCCGGGACAGGGGTCTATGGCTACACCTTC,CASSPGTGVYGYTF